The sample holds many counts of the clone carrying this T cell receptor beta chain. V was cut by 3 bases and J by 2 bases, with 14 bases left in between. The CDR3 spans 14 residues. Germline CDR1 reads DFQATT; CDR2 reads SNEGSKA (reference sequence). The data originate from a study of identical twins. It was template switching that added a universal primer site, and there were unique molecular identifiers on the cDNA. TCRdb reanalysed the 5' RACE reads using MiXCR and keeps one entry per CDR3 protein. The sample consists of 450,000 or so distinct CDR3 sequences, about 18% of them appearing once. Sequenced sample: naive T cells sorted from blood. The TCR sequence derives from a man aged 45 to 65 in good health. The rearrangement links TRBV20-1 to TRBJ2-7, with TRBD1 as a possible D gene (6 bases). The DNA of the CDR3 is TGCAGTGCTAGCGGGACACACAGAACCTACGAGCAGTACTTC. As protein: CSASGTHRTYEQYF.